The T cell receptor (beta chain) under discussion was sequenced for a study of blood T cell repertoires in COVID-19. As for the study in general: Samples taken during acute and convalescent COVID-19 were collected in the United States, Italy and Spain. T cells, B-cell-depleted T cells, or PBMCs supplied cDNA or gDNA.

The CDR3 spans 15 residues. V was clipped by 1 base and J by 2 bases, with 10 bases between them. CDR1 is SGHTA, CDR2 FQGNSA, per germline. Methods used by the authors: Reference gene primer amplification gave nucleated cell count estimates. Repertoires were generated with immunoSEQ multiplex PCR, while TCRdb's copy carries only in-frame clones and drops some. That table gives V, J and clone size, and the DNA gave D and trimming. The sample contains about 70,000 clones, approximately 86% of which appear only once. Material: peripheral blood. V is TRBV7-2 and J is TRBJ2-3, with a possible D match to TRBD2 (7 bases). The TCR comes from a human donor in a cohort sampled during active COVID-19. This chain's CDR3 is CASSLGGGYTDTQYF. The CDR3 coding sequence is TGTGCCAGCAGCTTAGGCGGGGGCTACACAGATACGCAGTATTTT.